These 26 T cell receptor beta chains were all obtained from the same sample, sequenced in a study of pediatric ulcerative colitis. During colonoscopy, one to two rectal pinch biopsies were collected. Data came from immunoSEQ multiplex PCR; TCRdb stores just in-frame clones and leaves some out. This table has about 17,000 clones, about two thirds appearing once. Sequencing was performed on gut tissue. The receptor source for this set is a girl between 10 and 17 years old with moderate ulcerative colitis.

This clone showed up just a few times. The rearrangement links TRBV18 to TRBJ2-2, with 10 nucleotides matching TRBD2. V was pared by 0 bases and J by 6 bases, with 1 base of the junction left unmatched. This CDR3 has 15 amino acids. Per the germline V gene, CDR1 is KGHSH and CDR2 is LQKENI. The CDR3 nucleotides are TGTGCCAGCTCACCACCCAGCGGGGGGGCCGGGGAGCTGTTTTTT. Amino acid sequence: CASSPPSGGAGELFF. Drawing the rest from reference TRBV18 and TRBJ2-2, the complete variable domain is NAGVMQNPRHLVRRRGQEARLRCSPMKGHSHVYWYRQLPEEGLKFMVYLQKENIIDESGMPKERFSAEFPKEGPSILRIQQVVRGDSAAYFCASSPPSGGAGELFFGEGSRLTVL.

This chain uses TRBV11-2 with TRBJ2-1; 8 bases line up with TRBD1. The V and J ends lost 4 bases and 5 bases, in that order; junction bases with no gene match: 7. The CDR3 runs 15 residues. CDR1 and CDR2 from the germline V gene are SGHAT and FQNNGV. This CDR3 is CASSWTWGQDNEQFF. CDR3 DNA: TGTGCCAGCAGCTGGACGTGGGGACAGGACAATGAGCAGTTCTTC. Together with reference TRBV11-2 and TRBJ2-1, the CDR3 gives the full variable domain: EAGVAQSPRYKIIEKRQSVAFWCNPISGHATLYWYQQILGQGPKLLIQFQNNGVVDDSQLPKDRFSAERLKGVDSTLKIQPAKLEDSAVYLCASSWTWGQDNEQFFGPGTRLTVL.

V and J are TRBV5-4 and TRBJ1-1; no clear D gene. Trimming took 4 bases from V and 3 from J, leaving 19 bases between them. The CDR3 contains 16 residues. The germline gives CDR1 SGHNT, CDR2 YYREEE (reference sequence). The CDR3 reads CASSPVQSARDTEAFF. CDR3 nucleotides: TGTGCCAGCAGCCCGGTTCAGTCTGCTCGGGACACTGAAGCTTTCTTT.

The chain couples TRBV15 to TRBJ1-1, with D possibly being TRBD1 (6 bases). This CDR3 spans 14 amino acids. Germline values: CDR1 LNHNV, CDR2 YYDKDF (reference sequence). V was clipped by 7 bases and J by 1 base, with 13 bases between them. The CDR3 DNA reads TGTGCCACCACTCTGGGGGCGGGGAACACTGAAGCTTTCTTT. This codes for CATTLGAGNTEAFF.

Here the CDR3 reads CASSQGGVAGGVETQYF. The DNA for the CDR3 is TGCGCCAGCAGCCAGGGGGGCGTAGCGGGAGGCGTGGAGACCCAGTACTTC. The J gene is TRBJ2-5, the V gene TRBV4-1, with 10 bases lining up with TRBD2. This CDR3 contains 17 residues. With V trimmed by 3 bases and J by 5 bases, 12 bases remained unmatched. The germline V gene has CDR1 MGHRA and CDR2 YSYEKL.

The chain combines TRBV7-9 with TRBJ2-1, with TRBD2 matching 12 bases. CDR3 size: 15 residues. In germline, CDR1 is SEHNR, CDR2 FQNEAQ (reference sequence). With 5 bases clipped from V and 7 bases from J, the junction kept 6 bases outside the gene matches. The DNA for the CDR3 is TGTGCCAGCAGCCCTTGGACTAGCGGGATGAATGAGCAGTTCTTC. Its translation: CASSPWTSGMNEQFF.

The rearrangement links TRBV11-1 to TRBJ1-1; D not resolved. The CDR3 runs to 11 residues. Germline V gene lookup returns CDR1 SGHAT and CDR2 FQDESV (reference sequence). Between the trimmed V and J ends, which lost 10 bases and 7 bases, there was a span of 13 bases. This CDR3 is CATKKGIEAFF. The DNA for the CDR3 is TGTGCCACCAAGAAGGGCATTGAAGCTTTCTTT.

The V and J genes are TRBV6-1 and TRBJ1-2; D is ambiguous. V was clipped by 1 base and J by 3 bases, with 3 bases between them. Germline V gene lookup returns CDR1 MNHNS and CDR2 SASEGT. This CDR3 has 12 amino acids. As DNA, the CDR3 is TGTGCCAGCAGTGAAGTGCACTATGGCTACACCTTC. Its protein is CASSEVHYGYTF.

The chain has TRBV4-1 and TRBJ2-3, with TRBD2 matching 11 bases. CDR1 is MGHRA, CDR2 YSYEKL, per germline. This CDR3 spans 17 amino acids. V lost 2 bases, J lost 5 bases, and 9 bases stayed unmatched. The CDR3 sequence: CASSQKELAGVGDTQYF. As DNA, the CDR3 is TGCGCCAGCAGCCAAAAGGAACTAGCGGGAGTTGGAGATACGCAGTATTTT.

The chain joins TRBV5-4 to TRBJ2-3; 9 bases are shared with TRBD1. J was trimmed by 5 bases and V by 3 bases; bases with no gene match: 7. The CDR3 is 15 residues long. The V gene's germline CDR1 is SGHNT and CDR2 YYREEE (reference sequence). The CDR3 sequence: CASSSSGTGRDTQYF. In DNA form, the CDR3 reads TGTGCCAGCAGCTCCTCCGGGACAGGGAGAGATACGCAGTATTTT.

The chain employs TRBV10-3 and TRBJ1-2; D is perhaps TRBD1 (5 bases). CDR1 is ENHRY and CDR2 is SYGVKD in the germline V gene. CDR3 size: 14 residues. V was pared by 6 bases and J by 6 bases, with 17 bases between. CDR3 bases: TGTGCCATCAGCGAGGCGACCAGGGTCGATGGCTACACCTTC. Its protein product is CAISEATRVDGYTF.

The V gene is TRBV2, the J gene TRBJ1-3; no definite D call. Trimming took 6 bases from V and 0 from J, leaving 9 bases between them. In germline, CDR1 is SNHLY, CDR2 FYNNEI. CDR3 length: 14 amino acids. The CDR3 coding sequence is TGTGCCAGCAGGGTTCAAGACTCTGGAAACACCATATATTTT. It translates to CASRVQDSGNTIYF.

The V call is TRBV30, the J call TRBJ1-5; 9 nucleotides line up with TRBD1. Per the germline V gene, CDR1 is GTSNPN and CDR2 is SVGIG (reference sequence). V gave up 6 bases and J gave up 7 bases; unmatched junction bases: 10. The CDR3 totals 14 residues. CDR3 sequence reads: CACSTGGLGQPQHF. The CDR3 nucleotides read TGTGCCTGCTCAACAGGGGGCTTAGGACAGCCCCAGCATTTT.

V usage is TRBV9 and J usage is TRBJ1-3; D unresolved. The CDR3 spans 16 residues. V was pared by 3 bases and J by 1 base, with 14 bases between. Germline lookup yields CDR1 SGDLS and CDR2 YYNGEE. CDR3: CASSDRPRASGNTIYF. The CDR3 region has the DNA TGTGCCAGCAGCGACAGACCTAGGGCGTCTGGAAACACCATATATTTT.

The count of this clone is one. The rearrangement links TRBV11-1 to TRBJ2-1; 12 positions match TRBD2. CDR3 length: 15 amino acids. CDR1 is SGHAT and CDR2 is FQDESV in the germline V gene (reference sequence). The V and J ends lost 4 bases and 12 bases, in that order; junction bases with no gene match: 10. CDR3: CASSSTTSGGFWQFF. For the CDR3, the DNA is TGTGCCAGCAGCTCCACGACTAGCGGGGGTTTTTGGCAGTTCTTC.

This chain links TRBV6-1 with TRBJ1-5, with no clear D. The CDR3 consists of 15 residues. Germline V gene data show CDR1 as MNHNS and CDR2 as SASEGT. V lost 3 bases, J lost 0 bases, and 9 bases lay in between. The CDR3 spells CASSEGGVSNQPQHF. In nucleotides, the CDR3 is TGTGCCAGCAGTGAGGGAGGCGTTAGCAATCAGCCCCAGCATTTT.

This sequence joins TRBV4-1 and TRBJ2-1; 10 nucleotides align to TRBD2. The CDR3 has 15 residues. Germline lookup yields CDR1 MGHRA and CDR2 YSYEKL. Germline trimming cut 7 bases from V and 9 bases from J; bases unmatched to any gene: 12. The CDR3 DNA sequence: TGCGCCAGCACCCCGGGAAGCGGGGGGGCCTTTGAGCAGTTCTTC. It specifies CASTPGSGGAFEQFF.

The CDR3 loop reads CASSEGGSNTEAFF. DNA of the CDR3: TGTGCCAGCAGTGAGGGTGGTTCGAACACTGAAGCTTTCTTT. The genes are TRBV6-1 and TRBJ1-1; no reliable D call. This CDR3 has 14 residues. The V gene's germline CDR1 is MNHNS and CDR2 SASEGT. Trimming removed 3 bases at V and 1 base at J, with 9 bases between.

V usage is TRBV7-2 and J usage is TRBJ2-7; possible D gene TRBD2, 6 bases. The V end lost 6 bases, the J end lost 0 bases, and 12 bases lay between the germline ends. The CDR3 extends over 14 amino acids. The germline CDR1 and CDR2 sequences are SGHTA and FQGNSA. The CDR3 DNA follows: TGTGCCAGCAGTAGGGAGGCGGGCTCCTACGAGCAGTACTTC. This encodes CASSREAGSYEQYF.

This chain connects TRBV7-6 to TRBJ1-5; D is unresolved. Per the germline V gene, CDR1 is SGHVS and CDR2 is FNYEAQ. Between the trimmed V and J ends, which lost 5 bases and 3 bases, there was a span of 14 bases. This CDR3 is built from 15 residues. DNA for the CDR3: TGTGCCAGCAGCCCGGAGGTAGGCACCAATCAGCCCCAGCATTTT. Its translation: CASSPEVGTNQPQHF.

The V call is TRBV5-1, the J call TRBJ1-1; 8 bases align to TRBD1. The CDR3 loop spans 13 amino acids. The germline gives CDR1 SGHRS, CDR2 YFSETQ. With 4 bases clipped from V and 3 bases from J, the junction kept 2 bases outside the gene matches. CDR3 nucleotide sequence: TGCGCCAGCAGCGCGACAGGGGACACTGAAGCTTTCTTT. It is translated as CASSATGDTEAFF. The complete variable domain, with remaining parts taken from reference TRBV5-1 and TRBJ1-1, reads KAGVTQTPRYLIKTRGQQVTLSCSPISGHRSVSWYQQTPGQGLQFLFEYFSETQRNKGNFPGRFSGRQFSNSRSEMNVSTLELGDSALYLCASSATGDTEAFFGQGTRLTVV.

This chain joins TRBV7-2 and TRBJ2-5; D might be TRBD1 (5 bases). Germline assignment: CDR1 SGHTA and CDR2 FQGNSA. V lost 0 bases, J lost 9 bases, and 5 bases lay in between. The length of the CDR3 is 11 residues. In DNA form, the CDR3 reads TGTGCCAGCAGCTTAGCGGGGCCCCAGTACTTC. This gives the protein CASSLAGPQYF.

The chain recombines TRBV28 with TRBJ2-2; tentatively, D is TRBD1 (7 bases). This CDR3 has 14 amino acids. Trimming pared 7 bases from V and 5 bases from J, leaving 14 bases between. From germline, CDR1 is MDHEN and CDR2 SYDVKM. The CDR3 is CASTTQGRTGELFF. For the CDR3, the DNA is TGTGCCAGCACGACACAGGGGAGGACCGGGGAGCTGTTTTTT.

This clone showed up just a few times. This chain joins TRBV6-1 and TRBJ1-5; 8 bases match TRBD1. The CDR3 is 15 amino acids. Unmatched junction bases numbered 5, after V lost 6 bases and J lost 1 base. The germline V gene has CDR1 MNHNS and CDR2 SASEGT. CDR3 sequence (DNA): TGTGCCAGCAGACCTAACAGGGGGAGCAATCAGCCCCAGCATTTT. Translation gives CASRPNRGSNQPQHF.

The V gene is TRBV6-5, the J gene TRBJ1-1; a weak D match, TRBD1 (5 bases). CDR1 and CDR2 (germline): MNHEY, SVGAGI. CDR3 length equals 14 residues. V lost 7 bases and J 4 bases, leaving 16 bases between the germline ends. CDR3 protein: CASTPSRGVTEAFF. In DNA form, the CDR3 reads TGTGCCAGCACTCCGTCGCGGGGGGTCACTGAAGCTTTCTTT.

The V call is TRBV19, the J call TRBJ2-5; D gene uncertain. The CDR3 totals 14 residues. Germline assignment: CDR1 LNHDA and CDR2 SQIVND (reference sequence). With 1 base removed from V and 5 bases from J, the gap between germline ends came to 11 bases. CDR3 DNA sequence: TGTGCCAGTAGTATAGCTGCCCTATGGGAGACCCAGTACTTC. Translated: CASSIAALWETQYF.